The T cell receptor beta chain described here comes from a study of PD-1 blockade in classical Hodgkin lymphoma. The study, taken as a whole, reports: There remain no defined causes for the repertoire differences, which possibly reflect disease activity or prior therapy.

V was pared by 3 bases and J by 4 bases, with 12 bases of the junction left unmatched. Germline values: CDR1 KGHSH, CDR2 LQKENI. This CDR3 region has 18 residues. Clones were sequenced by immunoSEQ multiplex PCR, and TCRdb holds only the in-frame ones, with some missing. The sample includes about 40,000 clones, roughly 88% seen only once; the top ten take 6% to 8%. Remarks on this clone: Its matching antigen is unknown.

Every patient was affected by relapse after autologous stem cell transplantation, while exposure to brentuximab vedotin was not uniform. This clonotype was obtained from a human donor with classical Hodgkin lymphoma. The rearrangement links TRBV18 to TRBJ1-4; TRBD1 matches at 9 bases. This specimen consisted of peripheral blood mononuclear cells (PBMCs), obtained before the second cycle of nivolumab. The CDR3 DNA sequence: TGTGCCAGCTCACCTAACCAGGGACAGGGAGGACTTAATGAAAAACTGTTTTTT. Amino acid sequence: CASSPNQGQGGLNEKLFF.